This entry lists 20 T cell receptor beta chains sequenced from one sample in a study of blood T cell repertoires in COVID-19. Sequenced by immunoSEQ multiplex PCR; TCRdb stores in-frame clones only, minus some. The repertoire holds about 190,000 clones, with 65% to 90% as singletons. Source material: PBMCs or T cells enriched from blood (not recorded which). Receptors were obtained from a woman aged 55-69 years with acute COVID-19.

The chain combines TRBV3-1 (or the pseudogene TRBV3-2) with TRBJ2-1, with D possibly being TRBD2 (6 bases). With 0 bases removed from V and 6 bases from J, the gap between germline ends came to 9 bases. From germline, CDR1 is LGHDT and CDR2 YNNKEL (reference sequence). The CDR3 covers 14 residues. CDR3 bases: TGTGCCAGCAGCCAAGACGGGAGAAGCAATGAGCAGTTCTTC. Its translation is CASSQDGRSNEQFF.

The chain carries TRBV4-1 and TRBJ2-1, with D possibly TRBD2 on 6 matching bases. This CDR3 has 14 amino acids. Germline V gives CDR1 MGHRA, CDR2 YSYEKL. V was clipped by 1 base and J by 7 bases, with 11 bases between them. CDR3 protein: CASSQAGTPNEQFF. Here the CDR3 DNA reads TGCGCCAGCAGCCAAGCCGGGACTCCGAATGAGCAGTTCTTC.

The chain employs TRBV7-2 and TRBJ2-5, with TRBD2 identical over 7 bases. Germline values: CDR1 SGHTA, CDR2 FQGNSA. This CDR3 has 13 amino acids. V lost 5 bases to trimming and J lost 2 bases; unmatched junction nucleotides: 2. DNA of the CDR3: TGTGCCAGCAGCGGACTAGATCAAGAGACCCAGTACTTC. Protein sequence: CASSGLDQETQYF.

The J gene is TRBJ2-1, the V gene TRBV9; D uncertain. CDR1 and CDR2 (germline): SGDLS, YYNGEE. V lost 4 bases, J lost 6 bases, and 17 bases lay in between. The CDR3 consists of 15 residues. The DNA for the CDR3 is TGTGCCAGCAGCACAAGTGGGTCTCTAGGCAATGAGCAGTTCTTC. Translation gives CASSTSGSLGNEQFF.

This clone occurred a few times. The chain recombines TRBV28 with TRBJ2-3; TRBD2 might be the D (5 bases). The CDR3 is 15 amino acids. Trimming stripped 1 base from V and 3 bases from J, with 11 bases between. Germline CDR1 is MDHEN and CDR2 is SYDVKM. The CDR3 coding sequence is TGTGCCAGCAGTTTATCCGCTCGAGGGACAGATACGCAGTATTTT. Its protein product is CASSLSARGTDTQYF.

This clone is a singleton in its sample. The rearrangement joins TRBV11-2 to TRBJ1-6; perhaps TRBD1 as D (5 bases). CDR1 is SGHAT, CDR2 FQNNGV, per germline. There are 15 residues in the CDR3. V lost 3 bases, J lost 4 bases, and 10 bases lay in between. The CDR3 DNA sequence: TGTGCCAGCAGCTTTCACGGGGGATATAATTCACCCCTCCACTTT. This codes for CASSFHGGYNSPLHF.

The CDR3 nucleotides read TGTGCCAGCTCACCAACTCAGGGGCCTAACTATGGCTACACCTTC. Protein sequence: CASSPTQGPNYGYTF. The chain combines TRBV18 with TRBJ1-2; possible D gene TRBD1, 6 bases. The CDR3 length is 15 residues. V was shortened by 2 bases and J by 0 bases, with 10 bases between the two germline ends. The germline V gene encodes CDR1 KGHSH and CDR2 LQKENI. Using reference TRBV18 and TRBJ1-2 for the parts outside the CDR3, the full variable domain is NAGVMQNPRHLVRRRGQEARLRCSPMKGHSHVYWYRQLPEEGLKFMVYLQKENIIDESGMPKERFSAEFPKEGPSILRIQQVVRGDSAAYFCASSPTQGPNYGYTFGSGTRLTVV.

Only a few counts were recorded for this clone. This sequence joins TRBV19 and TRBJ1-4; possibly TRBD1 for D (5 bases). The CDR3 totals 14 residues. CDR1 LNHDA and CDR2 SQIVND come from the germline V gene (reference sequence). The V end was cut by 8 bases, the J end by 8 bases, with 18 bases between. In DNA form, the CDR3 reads TGTGCCAGTGTCTCGGGACTAGGCGTCGAAAAACTGTTTTTT. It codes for CASVSGLGVEKLFF. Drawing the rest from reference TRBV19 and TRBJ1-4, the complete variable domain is DGGITQSPKYLFRKEGQNVTLSCEQNLNHDAMYWYRQDPGQGLRLIYYSQIVNDFQKGDIAEGYSVSREKKESFPLTVTSAQKNPTAFYLCASVSGLGVEKLFFGSGTQLSVL.

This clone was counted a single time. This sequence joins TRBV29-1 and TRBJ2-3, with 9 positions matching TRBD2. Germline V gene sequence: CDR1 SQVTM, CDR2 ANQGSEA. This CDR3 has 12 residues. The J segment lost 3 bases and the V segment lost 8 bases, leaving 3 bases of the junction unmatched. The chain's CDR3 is CSFSGRTDTQYF. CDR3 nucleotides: TGCAGCTTTAGCGGGAGAACAGATACGCAGTATTTT.

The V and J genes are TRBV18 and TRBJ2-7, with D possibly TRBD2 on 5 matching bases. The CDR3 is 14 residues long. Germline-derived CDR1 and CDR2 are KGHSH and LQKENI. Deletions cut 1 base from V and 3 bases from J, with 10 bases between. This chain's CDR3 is CASSPRREIYEQYV. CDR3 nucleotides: TGTGCCAGCTCACCACGAAGGGAGATCTACGAGCAGTACGTC.

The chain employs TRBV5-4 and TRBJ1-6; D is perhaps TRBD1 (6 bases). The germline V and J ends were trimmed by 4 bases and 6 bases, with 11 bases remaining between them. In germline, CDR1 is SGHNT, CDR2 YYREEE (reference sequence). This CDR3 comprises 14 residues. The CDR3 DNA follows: TGTGCCAGCAGCGGGGGGGCAGGTAATTCACCCCTCCACTTT. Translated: CASSGGAGNSPLHF.

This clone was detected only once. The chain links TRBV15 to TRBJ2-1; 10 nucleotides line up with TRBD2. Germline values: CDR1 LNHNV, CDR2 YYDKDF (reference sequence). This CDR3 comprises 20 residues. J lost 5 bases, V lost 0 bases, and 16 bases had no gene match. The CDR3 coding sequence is TGTGCCACCAGCAGAGATCCGGTGACAAGCGGGAGGGCCATCAACAATGAGCAGTTCTTC. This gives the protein CATSRDPVTSGRAINNEQFF.

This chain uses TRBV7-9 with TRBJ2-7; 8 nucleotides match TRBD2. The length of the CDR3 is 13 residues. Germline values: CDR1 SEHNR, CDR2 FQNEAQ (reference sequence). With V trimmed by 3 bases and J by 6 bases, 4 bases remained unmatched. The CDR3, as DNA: TGTGCCAGCAGCTTGACTAGCGTTGTCGAGCAGTACTTC. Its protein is CASSLTSVVEQYF. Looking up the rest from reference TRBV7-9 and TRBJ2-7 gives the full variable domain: DTGVSQNPRHKITKRGQNVTFRCDPISEHNRLYWYRQTLGQGPEFLTYFQNEAQLEKSRLLSDRFSAERPKGSFSTLEIQRTEQGDSAMYLCASSLTSVVEQYFGPGTRLTVT.

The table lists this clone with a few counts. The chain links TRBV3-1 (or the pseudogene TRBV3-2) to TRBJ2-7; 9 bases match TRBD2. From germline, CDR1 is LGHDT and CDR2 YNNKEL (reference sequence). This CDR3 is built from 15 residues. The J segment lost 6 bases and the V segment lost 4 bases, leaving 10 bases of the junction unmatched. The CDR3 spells CASSLGAAGGGEQYF. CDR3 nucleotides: TGTGCCAGCAGCCTAGGGGCAGCGGGGGGTGGCGAGCAGTACTTC.

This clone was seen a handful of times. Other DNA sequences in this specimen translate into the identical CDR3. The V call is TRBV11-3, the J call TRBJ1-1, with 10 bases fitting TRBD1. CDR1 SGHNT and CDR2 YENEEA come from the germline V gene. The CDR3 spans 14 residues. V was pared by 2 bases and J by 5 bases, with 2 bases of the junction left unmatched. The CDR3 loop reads CASSLRQGATEAFF. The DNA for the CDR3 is TGTGCCAGCAGCTTAAGACAGGGGGCGACTGAAGCTTTCTTT.

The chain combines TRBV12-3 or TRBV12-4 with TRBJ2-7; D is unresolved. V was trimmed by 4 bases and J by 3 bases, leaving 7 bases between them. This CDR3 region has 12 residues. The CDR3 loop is CASSSQLYEQYF. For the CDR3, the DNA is TGTGCCAGCAGTTCTCAACTCTACGAGCAGTACTTC.

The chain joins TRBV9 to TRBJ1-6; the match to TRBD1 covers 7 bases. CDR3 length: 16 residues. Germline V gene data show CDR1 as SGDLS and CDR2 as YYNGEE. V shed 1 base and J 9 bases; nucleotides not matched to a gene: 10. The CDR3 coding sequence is TGTGCCAGCAGCGTAACTACAGGGGATGGCATTTCACCCCTCCACTTT. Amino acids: CASSVTTGDGISPLHF.

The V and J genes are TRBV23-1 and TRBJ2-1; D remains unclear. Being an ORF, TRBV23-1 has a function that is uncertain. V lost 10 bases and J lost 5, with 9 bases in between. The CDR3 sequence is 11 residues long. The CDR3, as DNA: TGCGCCACCCCCCGTCACAATGAGCAGTTCTTC. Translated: CATPRHNEQFF.

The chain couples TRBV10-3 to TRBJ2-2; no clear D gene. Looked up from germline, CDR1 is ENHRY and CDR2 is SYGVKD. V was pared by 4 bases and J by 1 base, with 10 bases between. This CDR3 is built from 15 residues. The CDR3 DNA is TGTGCCATCAGTGTGGGTAGCAGGAACACCGGGGAGCTGTTTTTT. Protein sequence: CAISVGSRNTGELFF.

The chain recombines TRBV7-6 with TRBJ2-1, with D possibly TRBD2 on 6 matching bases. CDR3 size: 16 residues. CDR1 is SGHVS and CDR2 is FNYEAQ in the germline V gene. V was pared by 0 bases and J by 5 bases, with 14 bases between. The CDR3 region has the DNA TGTGCCAGCAGCTTAGCGGGGCGGGGAGTCGACAATGAGCAGTTCTTC. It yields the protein CASSLAGRGVDNEQFF.